This is a list of T cell receptor beta chains from one sample in a study of OX40 agonist ivuxolimab in advanced cancers. Clones were read by immunoSEQ multiplex PCR, and TCRdb kept only the in-frame ones, dropping some. Of over 80,000 clones listed, 70% to 90% were seen once; the top ten hold around 5.5%. Here the sequenced sample was CD4+ or CD8+ T cells sorted from blood, taken in a trial of the OX40 agonist ivuxolimab. These TCRs come from an adult with an advanced solid tumor such as melanoma, head and neck, liver or kidney cancer. CDR3s include the opening cysteine and the closing phenylalanine or tryptophan. Fields, in order: J gene, clone size, V gene, D gene, CDR3 length, CDR3 protein, CDR3 DNA. A D gene is named only where the DNA matches it firmly. The listing skips clone size in some rows; elsewhere it reads once, few, many or a size class.

>TRBJ2-7|-|TRBV16|-|15
CASSQRGGGFHEQYF
TGTGCCAGCAGCCAGAGAGGGGGTGGGTTCCACGAGCAGTACTTC
>TRBJ2-1|-|TRBV7-2|-|14
CASSGAGSYNEQFF
TGTGCCAGCAGCGGCGCAGGATCCTACAATGAGCAGTTCTTC
>TRBJ2-5|-|TRBV30|-|14
CAWSVSFGGETQYF
TGTGCCTGGAGCGTCAGTTTTGGGGGGGAGACCCAGTACTTC
>TRBJ1-5|-|TRBV30|-|14
CAWSVLGLHQPQHF
TGTGCCTGGAGTGTACTTGGGTTACATCAGCCCCAGCATTTT
>TRBJ2-7|-|TRBV25-1|-|13
CASSDVNRYEQYF
TGTGCCAGCAGTGATGTGAACCGGTACGAGCAGTACTTC
>TRBJ2-5|once|TRBV9|-|15
CASSVAPGGRADQYF
TGTGCCAGCAGCGTAGCCCCGGGGGGCCGGGCGGACCAGTACTTC
>TRBJ2-7|-|TRBV5-6|-|14
CASSLTRILGEQYF
TGTGCCAGCAGCTTGACTAGAATTCTGGGCGAGCAGTACTTC
>TRBJ1-1|-|TRBV9|-|13
CASSPTGNTEAFF
TGTGCCAGCAGCCCCACAGGGAACACTGAAGCTTTCTTT
>TRBJ2-2|-|TRBV18|TRBD1|15
CASSPGQTNTGELFF
TGTGCCAGCTCACCGGGACAGACGAACACCGGGGAGCTGTTTTTT
>TRBJ2-7|-|TRBV2|-|13
CASSESGVYEQYF
TGTGCCAGCAGTGAAAGTGGGGTCTACGAGCAGTACTTC
>TRBJ2-3|-|TRBV19|TRBD2|17
CASSIDTSGRSTDTQYF
TGTGCCAGTAGTATAGATACTAGCGGGCGCAGCACAGATACGCAGTATTTT
>TRBJ1-6|-|TRBV23-1|-|14
CASSHLDPSSPLHF
TGCGCCAGCAGTCATCTTGACCCGTCGTCACCCCTCCACTTT
>TRBJ2-7|-|TRBV6-5|-|13
CASSYSRQNEQYF
TGTGCCAGCAGTTACTCCAGACAGAACGAGCAGTACTTC
>TRBJ2-2|-|TRBV19|TRBD1|14
CASKGQGNTGELFF
TGTGCCAGTAAGGGACAGGGGAACACCGGGGAGCTGTTTTTT
>TRBJ1-1|-|TRBV6-6|TRBD1|16
CASSSNGQAGNTEAFF
TGTGCCAGCAGTTCAAACGGACAGGCGGGGAACACTGAAGCTTTCTTT